A selection of T cell receptor beta chains follows, all from one sample in a study of early T cells in non-severe SARS-CoV-2 infection. TCRdb independently ran MiXCR on the 5' RACE reads; one entry per CDR3 protein. The repertoire holds 25,000 to 35,000 distinct CDR3 sequences, with 3% to 5% as singletons. Sequencing was carried out using whole blood. The receptors derive from an adult who was a healthcare worker with PCR-confirmed SARS-CoV-2 infection or an uninfected control (not recorded which). The CDR3 runs from the conserved cysteine through the conserved F or W. D genes are given only for firm matches. Clone size appears in some rows only: once, few, many, or a class for an expanded clone.

>TRBV4-1|-|TRBJ1-4|many
CASSQGVVGIATNEKLFF
TGCGCCAGCAGCCAAGGGGTTGTTGGGATTGCAACTAATGAAAAACTGTTTTTT
>TRBV12-3/TRBV12-4|-|TRBJ2-7|many
CASSRDGQKVYEQYF
TGTGCCAGCAGTAGAGACGGACAGAAGGTCTACGAGCAGTACTTC
>TRBV6-6|TRBD2|TRBJ2-1|many
CASASSGGLDEQFF
TGTGCCAGTGCCTCTAGCGGGGGCCTCGATGAGCAGTTCTTC
>TRBV5-4|TRBD2|TRBJ2-1|many
CASRGTSGRGEQFF
TGTGCCAGCAGGGGGACTAGCGGGAGGGGTGAGCAGTTCTTC
>TRBV7-8|TRBD1|TRBJ2-5|many
CASSPRGTDQETQYF
TGTGCCAGCAGCCCTAGGGGGACAGATCAAGAGACCCAGTACTTC
>TRBV2|-|TRBJ2-3|-
CASSSQGPDTQYF
TGTGCCAGCAGCTCACAGGGACCAGATACGCAGTATTTT
>TRBV7-9|TRBD1|TRBJ2-5|many
CASSWTGSVGETQYF
TGTGCCAGCAGTTGGACAGGTTCGGTGGGAGAGACCCAGTACTTC
>TRBV5-1|TRBD2|TRBJ2-7|-
CASSFPIGGRGHLEQYF
TGCGCCAGCAGCTTCCCCATAGGAGGGAGGGGCCACCTCGAGCAGTACTTC
>TRBV20-1|-|TRBJ2-5|many
CSAQYQETQYF
TGCAGTGCTCAATATCAAGAGACCCAGTACTTC
>TRBV4-2|-|TRBJ2-2|-
CASSQDLYRLGSTGELFF
TGTGCCAGCAGCCAAGACTTGTACCGCCTGGGGAGCACCGGGGAGCTGTTTTTT
>TRBV11-1|TRBD2|TRBJ2-7|many
CASSIGLAGKGYEQYF
TGTGCCAGCAGCATAGGACTAGCGGGTAAAGGCTACGAGCAGTACTTC
>TRBV6-1|-|TRBJ1-1|many
CAGGRQNTEAFF
TGTGCCGGGGGACGGCAGAACACTGAAGCTTTCTTT
>TRBV7-2|-|TRBJ2-7|many
CASAGLQKAYEQYF
TGTGCCAGTGCGGGCCTCCAGAAGGCCTACGAGCAGTACTTC
>TRBV18|TRBD1|TRBJ2-1|many
CASSPRTGGRNEQFF
TGTGCCAGCTCACCACGAACAGGGGGTCGTAATGAGCAGTTCTTC
>TRBV19|TRBD1|TRBJ2-3|many
CASSLWTGRTDTQYF
TGTGCCAGTAGTCTGTGGACAGGTAGGACAGATACGCAGTATTTT
>TRBV19|TRBD1|TRBJ1-1|few
CASSDRGAMNTEAFF
TGTGCCAGTTCTGACAGGGGGGCCATGAACACTGAAGCTTTCTTT
>TRBV19|TRBD1|TRBJ1-1|-
CASSIGAGGLRTEAFF
TGTGCCAGTAGTATAGGGGCAGGGGGTCTGAGGACTGAAGCTTTCTTT
>TRBV4-3|-|TRBJ2-2|-
CASSQDYFSAANTGELFF
TGCGCCAGCAGCCAAGATTATTTTTCGGCCGCGAACACCGGGGAGCTGTTTTTT
>TRBV9|-|TRBJ2-1|once
CASSPHPGGTTYNEQFF
TGTGCCAGCAGCCCTCACCCCGGTGGCACCACCTACAATGAGCAGTTCTTC
>TRBV7-6|TRBD2|TRBJ2-7|many
CASSSTSGDSYEQYF
TGTGCCAGCAGCAGCACTAGCGGCGACTCCTACGAGCAGTACTTC
>TRBV12-3/TRBV12-4|-|TRBJ2-3|many
CASRMGANTQYF
TGTGCCAGCAGGATGGGGGCAAATACGCAGTATTTT
>TRBV3-1|TRBD2|TRBJ2-2|many
CASSLGLAGPVGELFF
TGTGCCAGCAGCCTGGGACTAGCGGGGCCCGTCGGGGAGCTGTTTTTT
>TRBV19|TRBD2|TRBJ2-1|many
CASRPRLAGGYNEQFF
TGTGCCAGTAGACCACGACTAGCGGGAGGATACAATGAGCAGTTCTTC
>TRBV5-5|-|TRBJ2-2|many
CASSLGPSSNTGELFF
TGTGCCAGCAGCTTGGGCCCCAGCTCGAACACCGGGGAGCTGTTTTTT
>TRBV27|-|TRBJ1-3|many
CASSLTYSSGNTIYF
TGTGCCAGCAGTTTAACATACAGCTCTGGAAACACCATATATTTT
>TRBV10-2|TRBD2|TRBJ2-1|many
CASKTRTSGTNEQFF
TGCGCCAGCAAGACGAGGACTAGCGGGACCAATGAGCAGTTCTTC
>TRBV2|-|TRBJ1-2|-
CASTPRGGNYGYTF
TGTGCCAGCACTCCTAGGGGGGGGAACTATGGCTACACCTTC
>TRBV6-4|-|TRBJ2-6|many
CASSDESRDSGANVLTF
TGTGCCAGCAGTGACGAATCTCGGGACTCTGGGGCCAACGTCCTGACTTTC
>TRBV7-2|TRBD2|TRBJ2-3|many
CASSSTSGGFRDTQYF
TGTGCCAGCAGCTCAACTAGCGGGGGGTTCAGGGATACGCAGTATTTT